A selection of T cell receptor beta chains follows, all from one sample in a study of STAT5B mutations in CD4+ large granular lymphocyte leukemia. The protocol was immunoSEQ multiplex PCR, while the TCRdb copy is restricted to in-frame clones and leaves out a portion. The repertoire has about 31,000 clones, roughly 91% of them found once; the top ten carry around 0.41%. The sample taken for sequencing was CD4+ T cells from blood buffy coats. These receptor sequences come from a human donor in good health. Both conserved end residues are part of each CDR3. The order of the fields is J gene, V gene, D gene, clone size, CDR3 DNA, CDR3 protein. D genes are given only for firm matches. Size is stated for part of the rows, as once, few or many counts, or as a class when the clone is expanded.

J gene: TRBJ1-1
V gene: TRBV10-3
D gene: NA
clone size: NA
CDR3 DNA: TGTGCCATCAGTGGAGCGACAGTGACGACTGAAGCTTTCTTT
CDR3 protein: CAISGATVTTEAFF

J gene: TRBJ2-2
V gene: TRBV7-9
D gene: NA
clone size: NA
CDR3 DNA: TGTGCCAGCAGCTCTATGGGGGACACCGGGGAGCTGTTTTTT
CDR3 protein: CASSSMGDTGELFF

J gene: TRBJ1-5
V gene: TRBV28
D gene: TRBD1
clone size: NA
CDR3 DNA: TGTGCCAGCAGCAAAGGAGGCAGGGGGAGTAATCAGCCCCAGCATTTT
CDR3 protein: CASSKGGRGSNQPQHF

J gene: TRBJ2-7
V gene: TRBV5-1
D gene: NA
clone size: NA
CDR3 DNA: TGCGCCAGCAGCTGGGACGGGAGCTACGAGCAGTACTTC
CDR3 protein: CASSWDGSYEQYF

J gene: TRBJ1-5
V gene: TRBV6-1
D gene: NA
clone size: NA
CDR3 DNA: TGTGCCAGCAGTGAATTGGGCCCTAATGGGCCCAATCAGCCCCAGCATTTT
CDR3 protein: CASSELGPNGPNQPQHF

J gene: TRBJ1-2
V gene: TRBV6-4
D gene: TRBD1
clone size: NA
CDR3 DNA: TGTGCCAGCAGTTACAGGGGCATGGGCTATGGCTACACCTTC
CDR3 protein: CASSYRGMGYGYTF

J gene: TRBJ2-3
V gene: TRBV7-2
D gene: NA
clone size: once
CDR3 DNA: TGTGCCAGCAGCTTAGCTACACTAGCAGCTGGAACAGATACGCAGTATTTT
CDR3 protein: CASSLATLAAGTDTQYF

J gene: TRBJ2-1
V gene: TRBV19
D gene: NA
clone size: NA
CDR3 DNA: TGTGCCAGCCCCCCTTACAGCTCCTACAATGAGCAGTTCTTC
CDR3 protein: CASPPYSSYNEQFF

J gene: TRBJ2-7
V gene: TRBV11-2
D gene: NA
clone size: once
CDR3 DNA: TGTGCCAGCAGCTTAGGGGCGGCCCCCTACGAGCAGTACTTC
CDR3 protein: CASSLGAAPYEQYF

J gene: TRBJ2-3
V gene: TRBV5-4
D gene: TRBD2
clone size: NA
CDR3 DNA: TGTGCCAGCAGCTTGAAGGGACTAGCGGGAGGGCCGGGGGATACGCAGTATTTT
CDR3 protein: CASSLKGLAGGPGDTQYF

J gene: TRBJ1-2
V gene: TRBV7-3
D gene: TRBD1
clone size: once
CDR3 DNA: TGTGCCAGCAGCCCCCAAGGGACAGGGGTCGGCTACACCTTC
CDR3 protein: CASSPQGTGVGYTF

J gene: TRBJ2-1
V gene: TRBV2
D gene: TRBD2
clone size: NA
CDR3 DNA: TGTGCCAGCAGACTAGCGGGAGAAGGAAACGAGCAGTTCTTC
CDR3 protein: CASRLAGEGNEQFF

J gene: TRBJ1-2
V gene: TRBV7-2
D gene: NA
clone size: NA
CDR3 DNA: TGTGCCAGCAGTCTCCGCAGCTATGGCTACACCTTC
CDR3 protein: CASSLRSYGYTF

J gene: TRBJ2-5
V gene: TRBV19
D gene: TRBD1
clone size: NA
CDR3 DNA: TGTGCCAGTAGTATAGGACAGGGCCAAGAGACCCAGTACTTC
CDR3 protein: CASSIGQGQETQYF

J gene: TRBJ1-3
V gene: TRBV4-2
D gene: TRBD1
clone size: NA
CDR3 DNA: TGTGCCAGCAGCCAAGATTACGGGGACAGTTCTGGAAACACCATATATTTT
CDR3 protein: CASSQDYGDSSGNTIYF

J gene: TRBJ2-5
V gene: TRBV7-7
D gene: NA
clone size: NA
CDR3 DNA: TGTGCTAGCAGCTTAGCGCGAGAGGGGGGGGCGAGCGGGATCTCACAAGAGACCCAGTACTTC
CDR3 protein: CASSLAREGGASGISQETQYF

J gene: TRBJ2-1
V gene: TRBV4-2
D gene: TRBD2
clone size: NA
CDR3 DNA: TGTGCCAGCAGCCAAGGCCGAACTAGCGGGAATGACAATGAGCAGTTCTTC
CDR3 protein: CASSQGRTSGNDNEQFF

J gene: TRBJ2-5
V gene: TRBV18
D gene: TRBD2
clone size: NA
CDR3 DNA: TGTGCCAGCTCACCGAGGCTAGCGGGAGGGAGAGGTGGAGAGACCCAGTACTTC
CDR3 protein: CASSPRLAGGRGGETQYF

J gene: TRBJ1-1
V gene: TRBV5-1
D gene: TRBD1
clone size: NA
CDR3 DNA: TGCGCCAGCAGCTTGGCCGGGTCCTCGACAGGGTCTTCGGGTTTCTTT
CDR3 protein: CASSLAGSSTGSSGFF

J gene: TRBJ1-1
V gene: TRBV10-2
D gene: NA
clone size: NA
CDR3 DNA: TGCGCCAGCAGCAGGGTCGGCACTGAAGCTTTCTTT
CDR3 protein: CASSRVGTEAFF

J gene: TRBJ1-5
V gene: TRBV28
D gene: NA
clone size: NA
CDR3 DNA: TGTGCCAGCAGTTTGGGGGAAAGCAATCAGCCCCAGCATTTT
CDR3 protein: CASSLGESNQPQHF

J gene: TRBJ1-2
V gene: TRBV28
D gene: NA
clone size: NA
CDR3 DNA: TGTGCCAGCAGTTCAGATTTAACCCTCCGCGGCTACACCTTC
CDR3 protein: CASSSDLTLRGYTF